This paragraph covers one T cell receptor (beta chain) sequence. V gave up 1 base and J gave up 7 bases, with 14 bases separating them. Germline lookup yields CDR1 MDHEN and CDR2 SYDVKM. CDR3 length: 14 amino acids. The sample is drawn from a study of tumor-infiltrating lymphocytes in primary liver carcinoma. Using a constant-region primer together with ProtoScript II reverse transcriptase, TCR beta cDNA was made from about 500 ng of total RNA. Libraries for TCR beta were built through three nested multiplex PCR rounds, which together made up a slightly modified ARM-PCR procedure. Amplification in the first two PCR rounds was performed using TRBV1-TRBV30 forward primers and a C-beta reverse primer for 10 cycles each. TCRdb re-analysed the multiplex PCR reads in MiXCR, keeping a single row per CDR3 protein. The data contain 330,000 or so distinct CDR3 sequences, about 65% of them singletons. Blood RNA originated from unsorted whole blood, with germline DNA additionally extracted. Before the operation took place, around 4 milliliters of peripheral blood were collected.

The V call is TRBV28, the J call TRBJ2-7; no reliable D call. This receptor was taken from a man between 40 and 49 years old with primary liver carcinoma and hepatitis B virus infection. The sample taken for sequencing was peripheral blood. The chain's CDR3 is CASSLFTLDGEQYF. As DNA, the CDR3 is TGTGCCAGCAGTTTATTCACTTTGGATGGAGAGCAGTACTTC.